The sequence of this T cell receptor beta chain was determined in a study of human T cells and chemical hapten exposure. In the study overall: Sensitization involved placing 2% DPC onto a roughly 2 cm by roughly 2 cm region of upper inner arm skin. Alopecia areata, totalis or universalis affected patients, mainly female.

MiXCR was run by TCRdb on the RACE reads, yielding one entry per CDR3 protein. The data contain around 180,000 distinct CDR3 sequences, approximately 29% of them singletons. Time point denoted: pre-sensitization, week 0. As to treatment: therapeutic diphenylcyclopropenone sensitization with weekly scalp DPC. The V gene's germline CDR1 is MDHEN and CDR2 SYDVKM. CDR3 length: 17 amino acids. The ends lost 6 bases at V and 3 bases at J; junction bases unmatched: 14. Study results and caveats: DPC sensitization did not alter TCRs above 1 in 1000 frequency. The donor cohort had alopecia, so its immune response may not match that of healthy people.

This clonotype appeared a few times. Antigen unknown. The rearrangement joins TRBV28 to TRBJ2-7; TRBD1 agrees at 10 bases. Sample: whole blood, taken in connection with sensitization to the hapten diphenylcyclopropenone (DPC). This clonotype was sampled from a young woman with alopecia areata. Some clones in this sample may be carry-over from other donors' samples. CDR3 sequence: CASRQHPGQGRNYEQYF. The CDR3 region has the DNA TGTGCCAGCAGACAACACCCGGGACAGGGGCGGAACTACGAGCAGTACTTC.